This T cell receptor beta chain was obtained from a study of T cells in Graves' hyperthyroidism and ophthalmopathy. General study points: Ophthalmopathy, which appeared later, was predicted by the model a median 6.5 months before onset.

The V and J ends lost 5 bases and 5 bases respectively, with 12 bases between them. From germline, CDR1 is SGHVS and CDR2 FNYEAQ. The length of the CDR3 is 13 residues. Amplified regions were TCR beta CDR3 sequences from RNA transcripts. The HTBI primer set drove a first-round RT-PCR of the TCR CDR3. TCRdb re-called the multiplex PCR reads through MiXCR, storing one row per CDR3 protein. The sample lists some 700,000 distinct CDR3 sequences; 17% were seen once. Regarding this clonotype: Its specificity is not known.

The sequenced sample consisted of blood. The sequence was obtained from a man aged 50-59 years with Graves' hyperthyroidism. The genes are TRBV7-6 and TRBJ1-1, with a possible D match to TRBD1 (5 bases). DNA for the CDR3: TGTGCCAGCAGCGTAGAGGGGATAACTGAAGCTTTCTTT. This encodes CASSVEGITEAFF.